What follows are 20 T cell receptor beta chains derived from one specimen sequenced in a study of T cell responses to AZD1222 COVID-19 vaccine. The method was immunoSEQ multiplex PCR; TCRdb's version includes in-frame clones alone and lacks a portion of them. This sample has 150,000 to 200,000 clones, with over 80% found just once. Here the sequenced sample was peripheral blood, taken on day 0 of AZD1222 vaccination. The receptor set was obtained from an adult in good health.

The chain joins TRBV20-1 to TRBJ2-7; a weak D match, TRBD2 (7 bases). Trimming pared 3 bases from V and 4 bases from J, leaving 16 bases between. CDR1 and CDR2 from the germline V gene are DFQATT and SNEGSKA (reference sequence). The CDR3 length is 14 residues. The CDR3 DNA follows: TGCAGTGCTAGTGGCGGGGGCCCGGTGTACGAGCAGTACTTC. This encodes CSASGGGPVYEQYF.

J is TRBJ2-3 and V is TRBV9, with D unclear. The CDR3 totals 12 residues. V lost 3 bases to trimming and J lost 2 bases, with 4 bases between them. Germline V gene lookup returns CDR1 SGDLS and CDR2 YYNGEE. The CDR3 sequence: CASSAATDTQYF. CDR3 sequence (DNA): TGTGCCAGCAGCGCGGCCACAGATACGCAGTATTTT.

Only one count was recorded for this clone. The CDR3 region has the DNA TGTGCCAGCAGCTCCCCTAGGGGGGGCTACACCTTC. Residues: CASSSPRGGYTF. The rearrangement links TRBV5-4 to TRBJ1-2; D perhaps matches TRBD1 (6 bases). This CDR3 comprises 12 residues. The V end lost 3 bases, the J end lost 8 bases, and 11 bases lay between the germline ends. Germline CDR1 is SGHNT and CDR2 is YYREEE (reference sequence).

The chain recombines TRBV19 with TRBJ2-1, with 7 nucleotides matching TRBD2. The CDR3 runs to 16 residues. Germline values: CDR1 LNHDA, CDR2 SQIVND (reference sequence). The junction had 13 bases not matched to a gene; V was cut back by 4 bases and J by 7 bases. In nucleotides, the CDR3 is TGTGCCAGTAGTAATCGTCCCGGCGGGAGCAGAAATGAGCAGTTCTTC. Its translation is CASSNRPGGSRNEQFF.

The chain links TRBV19 to TRBJ1-6; tentative D call: TRBD1 (5 bases). Germline CDR1 LNHDA, CDR2 SQIVND (reference sequence). V lost 6 bases and J 8 bases, leaving 11 bases between the germline ends. The CDR3 is 13 residues long. CDR3 amino acids: CASSDRTYSPLHF. The CDR3 coding sequence is TGTGCCAGTAGCGACAGAACTTATTCACCCCTCCACTTT.

V and J are TRBV28 and TRBJ2-2; 10 nucleotides agree with TRBD1. Germline CDR1 is MDHEN and CDR2 is SYDVKM. This CDR3 contains 16 residues. V lost 6 bases and J lost 5; bases outside the gene matches: 9. The CDR3, as DNA: TGTGCCAGCAGAGGCCGGGACAGGGGAACGACCGGGGAGCTGTTTTTT. Its protein product is CASRGRDRGTTGELFF.

V is TRBV2 and J is TRBJ2-5, with 11 nucleotides matching TRBD2. The CDR3 is made up of 17 amino acids. V lost 4 bases and J lost 7; bases outside the gene matches: 14. Germline values: CDR1 SNHLY, CDR2 FYNNEI. Here the CDR3 reads CASSVGEPSGGRRTQYF. The CDR3 nucleotides read TGTGCCAGCAGTGTGGGTGAGCCTAGCGGGGGGAGGCGGACCCAGTACTTC.

V and J are TRBV27 and TRBJ2-6; 7 bases line up with TRBD2. V lost 6 bases, J lost 3 bases, and 5 bases stayed unmatched. This CDR3 comprises 15 residues. Germline V CDR1 and CDR2: MNHEY, SMNVEV (reference sequence). CDR3 nucleotide sequence: TGTGCCAGCAGGTCGGGGGGACTTGGGGCCAACGTCCTGACTTTC. This sequence encodes CASRSGGLGANVLTF.

The V call is TRBV5-6, the J call TRBJ1-5; 7 bases match TRBD1. The CDR3 is made up of 14 amino acids. The V segment lost 4 bases and the J segment 4 bases; nucleotides outside the gene matches: 5. Germline CDR1 is SGHDT and CDR2 is YYEEEE. The CDR3 spells CASSPGQRNQPQHF. CDR3 nucleotides: TGTGCCAGCAGCCCGGGACAGCGAAATCAGCCCCAGCATTTT.

This chain links TRBV6-6 with TRBJ2-7; TRBD1 matches at 9 bases. Per the germline V gene, CDR1 is MNHNY and CDR2 is SVGAGI (reference sequence). After removal of 4 bases from V and 1 base from J, the junction contained 8 bases not matched to a gene. CDR3 size: 16 residues. The CDR3 DNA reads TGTGCCAGCAGTTTCACAGGGGGCGCTAGGTCCTACGAGCAGTACTTC. The encoded protein is CASSFTGGARSYEQYF.

This clone was recorded only once. The chain has TRBV18 and TRBJ2-6; D is uncertain. The ends were cut back, 1 base at V and 1 base at J, with 5 bases in the middle. CDR1 and CDR2 (germline): KGHSH, LQKENI. This CDR3 region has 15 residues. The chain's CDR3 is CASSPRDSGANVLTF. Written as DNA, the CDR3 is TGTGCCAGCTCACCACGGGATTCTGGGGCCAACGTCCTGACTTTC.

The chain is built from TRBV2 and TRBJ1-6; the match to TRBD1 covers 8 bases. The CDR3 runs 16 residues. V lost 10 bases to trimming and J lost 0 bases; unmatched junction nucleotides: 8. CDR1 and CDR2 (germline): SNHLY, FYNNEI. The chain's CDR3 is CAINRQGSSYNSPLHF. The CDR3 DNA reads as TGTGCCATCAACAGACAGGGGAGCTCCTATAATTCACCCCTCCACTTT.

V is TRBV18 and J is TRBJ1-4, with TRBD1 matching 9 bases. This CDR3 has 15 residues. The V segment lost 3 bases and the J segment 3 bases; nucleotides outside the gene matches: 2. Looked up from germline, CDR1 is KGHSH and CDR2 is LQKENI. The CDR3 spells CASSPWTGANEKLFF. The CDR3 nucleotides read TGTGCCAGCTCACCCTGGACAGGGGCTAATGAAAAACTGTTTTTT. The whole variable domain, filled in from reference TRBV18 and TRBJ1-4, reads NAGVMQNPRHLVRRRGQEARLRCSPMKGHSHVYWYRQLPEEGLKFMVYLQKENIIDESGMPKERFSAEFPKEGPSILRIQQVVRGDSAAYFCASSPWTGANEKLFFGSGTQLSVL.

This chain uses TRBV18 with TRBJ2-5, with TRBD1 matching 8 bases. This CDR3 is 15 amino acids long. The J segment lost 3 bases and the V segment lost 5 bases, leaving 8 bases of the junction unmatched. The germline CDR1 and CDR2 sequences are KGHSH and LQKENI. The DNA for the CDR3 is TGTGCCAGCTCAGAATTTATGGACAGGGAAGAGACCCAGTACTTC. It translates to CASSEFMDREETQYF.

The chain combines TRBV24-1 with TRBJ2-1; 11 bases are shared with TRBD2. The CDR3 is made up of 17 amino acids. Germline V gives CDR1 KGHDR, CDR2 SFDVKD. With V trimmed by 1 base and J by 8 bases, 9 bases remained unmatched. CDR3 nucleotide sequence: TGTGCCACCAGTGATTTACCAGGGACTAGCGGCAGGTATGAGCAGTTCTTC. Its translation: CATSDLPGTSGRYEQFF.

This clone appeared a single time. The rearrangement uses TRBV27 and TRBJ1-6; tentative D call: TRBD1 (6 bases). This CDR3 is built from 16 residues. V was clipped by 2 bases and J by 7 bases, with 15 bases between them. From germline, CDR1 is MNHEY and CDR2 SMNVEV (reference sequence). The DNA for the CDR3 is TGTGCCAGCAGTTTAATTTCGGGAGGGGGGAATTCACCCCTCCACTTT. As protein: CASSLISGGGNSPLHF.

This chain connects TRBV29-1 to TRBJ2-1, with TRBD1 matching over 8 bases. This CDR3 spans 15 amino acids. After removal of 5 bases from V and 3 bases from J, the junction contained 9 bases not matched to a gene. CDR1 SQVTM and CDR2 ANQGSEA come from the germline V gene. Here the CDR3 reads CSVRETGVGYNEQFF. The CDR3 bases are TGCAGCGTTAGAGAGACAGGGGTCGGCTACAATGAGCAGTTCTTC.

The rearrangement joins TRBV7-9 to TRBJ1-6; D remains ambiguous. V was trimmed by 5 bases and J by 10 bases, leaving 9 bases between them. Germline V gene data show CDR1 as SEHNR and CDR2 as FQNEAQ (reference sequence). CDR3 length: 12 residues. In nucleotides, the CDR3 is TGTGCCAGCAGCCTTATGGGATCACCCCTCCACTTT. As protein: CASSLMGSPLHF.

The chain uses TRBV19 and TRBJ2-7; TRBD2 might be the D (5 bases). Germline V gene sequence: CDR1 LNHDA, CDR2 SQIVND (reference sequence). The ends were cut back, 1 base at V and 5 bases at J, with 12 bases in the middle. The CDR3 is 14 amino acids. The CDR3 DNA reads TGTGCCAGTAGTATAGGGACTCCGTTCCACGAGCAGTACTTC. This codes for CASSIGTPFHEQYF. Together with reference TRBV19 and TRBJ2-7, the CDR3 gives the full variable domain: DGGITQSPKYLFRKEGQNVTLSCEQNLNHDAMYWYRQDPGQGLRLIYYSQIVNDFQKGDIAEGYSVSREKKESFPLTVTSAQKNPTAFYLCASSIGTPFHEQYFGPGTRLTVT.

The chain has TRBV6-5 and TRBJ1-5; the D is unclear. Germline V lookup: CDR1 MNHEY, CDR2 SVGAGI. V lost 0 bases and J 4 bases, leaving 4 bases between the germline ends. The CDR3 runs to 13 residues. CDR3 in amino acids: CASSYSVNQPQHF. As DNA, the CDR3 is TGTGCCAGCAGTTACTCAGTGAATCAGCCCCAGCATTTT.